This entry features one T cell receptor (beta chain) sequence. Its antigen is not identified. This could be a read error, since a much larger clone is one nucleotide away. This entry comes from a study of T cell repertoires in cytomegalovirus infection. This CDR3 comprises 12 residues. Looked up from germline, CDR1 is SGHTA and CDR2 is FQGNSA. Between the trimmed V and J ends, which lost 5 bases and 6 bases, there was a span of 8 bases. One entry per CDR3 protein results from TCRdb running MiXCR on the reads. The sample gives hundreds of thousands of distinct CDR3 sequences, more than 40% of which show up once; roughly two fifths is in the top ten.

This specimen was cultured PBMCs, taken from culture after CMV antigen stimulation. This clonotype originated in a human donor in good health (CMV status not recorded). Some clones in this sample may be carry-over from other donors' samples. The chain recombines TRBV7-2 with TRBJ2-1; D is unresolved. Here the CDR3 DNA reads TGTGCCAGCAGCATATGGGGCAATGAGCAGTTCTTC. As protein: CASSIWGNEQFF.